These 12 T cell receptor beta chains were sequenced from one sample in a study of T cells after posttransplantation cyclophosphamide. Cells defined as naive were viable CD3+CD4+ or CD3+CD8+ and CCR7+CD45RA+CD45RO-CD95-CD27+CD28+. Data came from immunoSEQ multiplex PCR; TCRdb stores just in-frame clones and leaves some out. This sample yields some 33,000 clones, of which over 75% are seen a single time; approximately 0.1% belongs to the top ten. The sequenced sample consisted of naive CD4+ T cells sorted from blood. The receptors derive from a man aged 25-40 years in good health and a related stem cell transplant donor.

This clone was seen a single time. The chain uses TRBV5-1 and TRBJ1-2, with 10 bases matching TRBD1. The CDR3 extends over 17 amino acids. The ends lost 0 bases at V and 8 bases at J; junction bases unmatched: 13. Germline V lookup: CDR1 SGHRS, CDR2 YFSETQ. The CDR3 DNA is TGCGCCAGCAGCTTGGGACAGGGGGCGTCGGGCCTGATGGGCTACACCTTC. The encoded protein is CASSLGQGASGLMGYTF.

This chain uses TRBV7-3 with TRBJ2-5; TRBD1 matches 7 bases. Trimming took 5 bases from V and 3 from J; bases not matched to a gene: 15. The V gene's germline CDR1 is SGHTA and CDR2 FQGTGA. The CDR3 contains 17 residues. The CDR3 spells CASSPRADRVVEETQYF. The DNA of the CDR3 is TGTGCCAGCAGCCCTCGGGCCGACAGGGTGGTTGAAGAGACCCAGTACTTC.

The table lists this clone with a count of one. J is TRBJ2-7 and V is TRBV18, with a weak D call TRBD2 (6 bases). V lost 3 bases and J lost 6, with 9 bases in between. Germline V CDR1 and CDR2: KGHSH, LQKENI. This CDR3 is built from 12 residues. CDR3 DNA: TGTGCCAGCTCACCGGGGGGAGCCGAGCAGTACTTC. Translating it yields CASSPGGAEQYF.

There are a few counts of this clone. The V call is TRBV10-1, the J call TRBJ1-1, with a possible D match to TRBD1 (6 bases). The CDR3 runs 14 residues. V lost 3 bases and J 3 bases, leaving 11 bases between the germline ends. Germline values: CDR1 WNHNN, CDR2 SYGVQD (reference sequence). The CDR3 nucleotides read TGCGCCAGCAGTGAAACAGGGTTTGACACTGAAGCTTTCTTT. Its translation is CASSETGFDTEAFF.

The chain's CDR3 is CASSAQGGIYEQYF. CDR3 nucleotide sequence: TGTGCCAGCAGCGCACAGGGGGGCATCTACGAGCAGTACTTC. The rearrangement joins TRBV14 to TRBJ2-7; 8 bases match TRBD1. Germline V gene lookup returns CDR1 SGHDN and CDR2 FVKESK. With 5 bases clipped from V and 3 bases from J, the junction kept 6 bases outside the gene matches. The CDR3 consists of 14 residues.

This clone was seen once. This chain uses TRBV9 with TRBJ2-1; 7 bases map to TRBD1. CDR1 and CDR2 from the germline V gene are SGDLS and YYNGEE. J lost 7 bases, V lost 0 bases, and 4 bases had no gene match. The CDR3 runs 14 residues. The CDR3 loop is CASSVGQGDNEQFF. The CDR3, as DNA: TGTGCCAGCAGCGTAGGGCAGGGGGATAATGAGCAGTTCTTC.

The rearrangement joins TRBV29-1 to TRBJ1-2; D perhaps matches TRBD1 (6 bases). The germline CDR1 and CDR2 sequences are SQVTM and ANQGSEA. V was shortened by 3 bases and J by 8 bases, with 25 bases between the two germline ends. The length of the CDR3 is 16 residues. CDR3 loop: CSVDERGAGQLGGYTF. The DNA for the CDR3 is TGCAGCGTTGATGAACGGGGGGCCGGACAGCTGGGGGGCTACACCTTC.

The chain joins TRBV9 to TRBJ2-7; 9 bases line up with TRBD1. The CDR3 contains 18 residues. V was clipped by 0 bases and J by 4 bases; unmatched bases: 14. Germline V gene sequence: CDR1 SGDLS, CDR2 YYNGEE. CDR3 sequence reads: CASSVVVKVRDREYEQYF. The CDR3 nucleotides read TGTGCCAGCAGCGTAGTCGTAAAGGTCCGGGACAGGGAATACGAGCAGTACTTC.

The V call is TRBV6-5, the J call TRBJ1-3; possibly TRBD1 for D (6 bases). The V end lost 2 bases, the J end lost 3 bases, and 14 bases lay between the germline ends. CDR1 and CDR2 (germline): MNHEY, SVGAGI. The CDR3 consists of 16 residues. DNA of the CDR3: TGTGCCAGCAGTTACGAGCCTACAGGGAATGGAAACACCATATATTTT. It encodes CASSYEPTGNGNTIYF.

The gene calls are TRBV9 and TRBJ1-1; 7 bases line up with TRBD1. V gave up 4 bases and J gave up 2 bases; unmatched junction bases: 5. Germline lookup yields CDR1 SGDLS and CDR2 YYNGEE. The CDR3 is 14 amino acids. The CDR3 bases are TGTGCCAGCAGCCCGGACAGGAGCAACACTGAAGCTTTCTTT. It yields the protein CASSPDRSNTEAFF.

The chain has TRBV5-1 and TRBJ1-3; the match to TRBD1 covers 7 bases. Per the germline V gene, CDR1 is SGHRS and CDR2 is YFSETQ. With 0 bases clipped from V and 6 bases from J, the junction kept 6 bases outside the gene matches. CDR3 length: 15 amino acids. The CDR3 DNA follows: TGCGCCAGCAGCTTGGGGACAGGTCCGACAAACACCATATATTTT. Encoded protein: CASSLGTGPTNTIYF.

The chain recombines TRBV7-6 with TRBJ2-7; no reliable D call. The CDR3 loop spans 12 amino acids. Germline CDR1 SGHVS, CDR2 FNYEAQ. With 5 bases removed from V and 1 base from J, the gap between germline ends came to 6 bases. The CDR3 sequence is CASSPGSYEQYF. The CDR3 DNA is TGTGCCAGCAGCCCGGGTTCCTACGAGCAGTACTTC.